This TCR beta chain was captured in a study of blood T cell repertoires in COVID-19 (dated by TCRdb to between 2020 and 2021). General notes on the study: Collaborator samples came from the United States, Italy and Spain and covered acute and convalescent phases of COVID-19. A freely available public database, intended as a resource for researchers studying the immune response to SARS-CoV-2, is where the repertoires were released. The sample metadata nearly always contained a de-identified subject ID, COVID-19 status, age in years and sex. Samples were obtained from the ongoing ImmuneRACE study (first 160 participants) and from some 1,200 subjects provided by 6 global collaborators. Where available, HLA class I and class II types were taken from metadata supplied by the sample provider and were not determined by assay-based typing. The prospective study material was composed of cDNA or gDNA derived from T cells, B-cell-depleted T cells, or PBMCs. Deeply sampled blood TCRbeta repertoires from subjects exposed to, actively infected with, or recovered from COVID-19 were included in the dataset. Study-wide findings and limitations: The amount of clinical and demographic metadata varied by source and participant and was provided uncurated.

TCRbeta CDR3 regions were amplified from genomic DNA using the immunoSEQ Assay, a bias-controlled multiplex PCR. In the paper's pipeline: Within the assay, amplification of reference gene primers was used to estimate how many nucleated cells each sample contained. To quantify the absolute abundance of each unique TCRbeta CDR3 rearrangement, sequence reads were collapsed and filtered. For each sample, productive Simpson clonality was calculated as the square root of Simpson's diversity index over productive rearrangements. Held by TCRdb, this immuneACCESS table contains in-frame sequences only and omits some clones. Under half of the omission traces to an unresolved V gene where checked; the cause of the rest is unknown. For V, J and clone size, that table is used; D and trimming come from the DNA. Recorded for this sample are some 86,000 clones; approximately 81% of them occurred a single time. The biggest ten clones account for 14% of the sample.

Spanning cysteine to phenylalanine, the CDR3 consists of 18 amino acids. The CDR3 DNA has 54 bases and is translated from base 1. V is cut back by 1 base and J by 0 bases, with 10 bases in the junction unmatched. Based on the germline V gene (reference sequence), the CDR1 and CDR2 sequences are LNHDA and SQIVND. Each collaborating institution followed its own protocols to collect whole blood in K2EDTA tubes. For TCRbeta analysis, collaborators shipped samples as frozen whole blood, isolated PBMCs, or DNA extracted from either of those sample types. About this clone itself: This clone's antigen is unknown. There are no base qualities to consult, and no much larger clone falls within one base.

This clonotype was obtained from a woman aged 70-85 years with acute or convalescent COVID-19. The sequence joins TRBV19 to TRBJ2-5; TRBD2 lines up with 8 middle nucleotides. Source material: peripheral blood. CDR3 reads: CASSIVRSGRGYQETQYF. In nucleotide form, the sequence is TGTGCCAGTAGTATAGTGCGTTCCGGGAGGGGGTACCAAGAGACCCAGTACTTC.